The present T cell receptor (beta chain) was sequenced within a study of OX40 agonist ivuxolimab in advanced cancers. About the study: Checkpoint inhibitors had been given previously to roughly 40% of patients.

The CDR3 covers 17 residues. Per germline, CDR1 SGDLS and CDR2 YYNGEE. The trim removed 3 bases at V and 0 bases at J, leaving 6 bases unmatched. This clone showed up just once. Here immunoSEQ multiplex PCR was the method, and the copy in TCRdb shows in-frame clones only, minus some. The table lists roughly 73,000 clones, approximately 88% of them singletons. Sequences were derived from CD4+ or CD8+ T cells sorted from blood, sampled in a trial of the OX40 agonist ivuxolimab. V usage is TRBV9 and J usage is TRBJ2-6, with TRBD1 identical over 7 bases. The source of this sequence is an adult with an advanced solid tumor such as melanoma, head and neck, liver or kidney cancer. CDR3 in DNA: TGTGCCAGCAGCGGATATCGGGACAGCTCTGGGGCCAACGTCCTGACTTTC. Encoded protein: CASSGYRDSSGANVLTF.